This record looks at one T cell receptor (beta chain) sequence and its context. What it binds is not known. The data derive from a study of T cells in tuberculosis. In the study overall: Sequenced TCRs come from CD1B-GMM tetramer-binding T cells.

J was trimmed by 1 base and V by 8 bases; bases with no gene match: 6. Germline V gene sequence: CDR1 KGHSH, CDR2 LQKENI. This CDR3 is built from 14 residues. Clones were read by immunoSEQ multiplex PCR, and TCRdb kept only the in-frame ones, dropping some. The sample consists of over 40,000 clones, more than 90% of them appearing once. Study outcomes and limitations: Smaller alpha distances in active tuberculosis partly reflected shorter CDR3-alpha lengths. Active tuberculosis TCR-alpha repertoires lay closer to GMM-specific TCRs than IGRA-negative controls, suggesting clonal expansion. Selection depended on which cryopreserved specimens were available.

What was sequenced was PBMCs. The chain links TRBV18 to TRBJ1-1; 8 bases align to TRBD1. The TCR sequence derives from a donor aged 10-35 years with latent tuberculosis or without tuberculosis infection. The CDR3 DNA reads as TGTGCCAGCCGCGGACAGGGAGGGAACACTGAAGCTTTCTTT. Its translation is CASRGQGGNTEAFF.